This T cell receptor beta chain was documented in a study of regulatory T cells in long-lasting Graves disease. In this sample, this clonotype turned up many times. The authors built TCR beta libraries using iRepertoire HTBI primers and Arm-PCR of CDR3 regions. Original data processing: Segment identification across samples yielded around 60 TRBV and roughly 15 TRBJ segments. TCRdb ran MiXCR on the multiplex PCR reads and lists one entry per CDR3 protein. V and J calls and clone size were set by TCRdb, not the authors. The profile covers some 240,000 distinct CDR3 sequences, with around 19% appearing a single time and 10% to 15% taken by the ten largest. Time point of the sample: newly diagnosed GD, antithyroid drugs for less than 3 months. RNA from PBMCs was the source of the TCR library. Around 8.2 milliliters of peripheral blood were drawn into EDTA tubes. These data were likewise used in another study, on T cells in Graves' hyperthyroidism and ophthalmopathy.

The TCR originated in a woman in her 30s with Graves disease. The source material was peripheral blood mononuclear cells (PBMCs), sampled at new diagnosis, from a patient treated with antithyroid drugs.

In DNA form, the CDR3 reads TGTGCCACCAGTGATAAGACAGGCCCCGCGGCTGGCTACACCTTC. Residues: CATSDKTGPAAGYTF. The rearrangement joins TRBV24-1 to TRBJ1-2, with D possibly TRBD1 on 6 matching bases. The germline CDR1 and CDR2 sequences are KGHDR and SFDVKD. The CDR3 has 15 residues. V lost 3 bases and J 7 bases, leaving 17 bases between the germline ends.